This T cell receptor beta chain was retrieved from a study of Graves' ophthalmopathy and Graves' hyperthyroidism. Study observations and caveats: The majority of expanded thyroid clonotypes above 0.001 frequency also occurred in blood.

Enrollment excluded any patients with other autoimmune diseases, uncontrolled infections, pregnancy or lactation. Someone took the PBMCs out of 10 ml of fresh peripheral blood. This clonotype showed up many times. What it binds is not known. Germline-derived CDR1 and CDR2 are MNHEY and SMNVEV (reference sequence). Trimming cost V 3 bases and J 8 bases, with 11 bases left between them. The CDR3 is made up of 12 amino acids. Investigators amplified TCR beta CDR3 regions from RNA transcripts. Second-round multiplex PCR followed a first-round RT-PCR using HTBI primers. MiXCR, run by TCRdb on the multiplex PCR reads, gives a single entry per CDR3 protein. The sample carries about 400,000 distinct CDR3 sequences, around 16% recorded once.

The genes are TRBV27 and TRBJ2-7; maybe TRBD1 (6 bases). This receptor was obtained from a young woman with Graves' ophthalmopathy. Sequencing used peripheral blood. The CDR3 spells CASSLDGGKQYF. The CDR3 nucleotides are TGTGCCAGCAGTTTGGATGGGGGCAAGCAGTACTTC.